Listed here is a single T cell receptor (beta chain). Its antigen is currently unknown. The CDR3 consists of 14 residues. Germline CDR1 reads SQVTM; CDR2 reads ANQGSEA. V trimming: 8 bases; J trimming: 5 bases; junction bases outside the gene matches: 14. The source of the sample is a study of blood T cells in healthy people across ages. Study overall: About one barcoded TCR beta cDNA was captured per two T cells. Findings and limits, study-wide: With unsorted PBMCs, a conclusive comparison of naive versus antigen-experienced cells was not possible.

Total RNA amounts of at least 6 micrograms were extracted per sample. It was with a sample-barcoded 5' primer and a J-beta primer mix that a second PCR of about 6 to 12 cycles was run. Each CDR3 protein is one row after TCRdb ran MiXCR on the 5' RACE reads. The sample includes 1.5 million to 2 million distinct CDR3 sequences, about two fifths seen only once; the top ten take roughly 23%. The genes are TRBV29-1 and TRBJ2-5, with 7 bases identical to TRBD1. The sequence was obtained from a human donor in good health. Sequencing used blood. This CDR3 is CSISPGQPRETQYF. In DNA, the CDR3 is TGCAGCATCTCCCCGGGACAGCCAAGGGAGACCCAGTACTTC.